This T cell receptor (beta chain) was captured by sequencing in a study of CD8+ T cells in alopecia areata. Study results and limitations: Mice showed TCR sharing more clearly than patients did, possibly owing to HLA.

Noted treatment: oral pan-JAK inhibitor, 5-10 mg twice daily. Only a few counts were recorded for this clone. What it binds is unknown. RNA extraction was followed by reverse transcription into cDNA, which acted as the sequencing template. Using immunoSEQ multiplex PCR, the repertoire was profiled, and TCRdb retains in-frame clones only, with some absent. The data contain about 260,000 clones, about 62% of them singletons. The V and J ends lost 6 bases and 9 bases, in that order; junction bases with no gene match: 9. From germline, CDR1 is MNHNS and CDR2 SASEGT. The CDR3 is made up of 15 amino acids. The TCR was taken from a human donor with alopecia areata. This chain joins TRBV6-1 and TRBJ1-6; TRBD1 matches at 9 bases. The sequencing here drew on CD4+ T cells sorted from blood, taken around week 53, from a patient treated with tofacitinib. The CDR3 DNA sequence: TGTGCCAGCAGCCCTACGGACAGGGGATTTTCACCCCTCCACTTT. Translated, it gives CASSPTDRGFSPLHF.